A selection of T cell receptor beta chains follows, all from one sample in a study of beta chain features in type 1 diabetes. Here immunoSEQ multiplex PCR was the method, and the copy in TCRdb shows in-frame clones only, minus some. Among some 250,000 clones listed, approximately 11% were seen once. The source material was naive CD4+ T cells from blood. The source of these receptors is a man in his thirties or forties with type 1 diabetes. Each CDR3 is given with its conserved first and last residue. D genes are given only for firm matches. Clone size is stated in some rows and not others, as once, few, many or a class when expanded.

size	J	V	D	CDR3	DNA
few	TRBJ2-7	TRBV5-1	NA	CASSPSGSYEQYF	TGCGCCAGCAGCCCGAGCGGCAGCTACGAGCAGTACTTC
NA	TRBJ1-5	TRBV19	NA	CASSRRTVAYSNQPQHF	TGTGCCAGTAGTCGCCGGACAGTGGCCTATAGCAATCAGCCCCAGCATTTT
few	TRBJ1-1	TRBV27	TRBD1	CASSFFVTGRVNTEAFF	TGTGCCAGCAGCTTTTTTGTGACAGGGCGGGTGAACACTGAAGCTTTCTTT
few	TRBJ1-1	TRBV7-9	NA	CASGVRGYTEAFF	TGTGCCAGCGGTGTTAGGGGGTACACTGAAGCTTTCTTT
NA	TRBJ2-7	TRBV27	TRBD2	CASNQRGASEQYF	TGTGCCAGCAACCAGCGGGGGGCCTCTGAGCAGTACTTC
few	TRBJ1-2	TRBV4-3	NA	CASSQKDTVRYTF	TGCGCCAGCAGCCAAAAAGATACTGTTCGCTACACCTTC
NA	TRBJ2-7	TRBV29-1	NA	CSVGGTYEQYF	TGCAGCGTCGGAGGGACCTACGAGCAGTACTTC
few	TRBJ2-3	TRBV15	NA	CATSRVLQGTDTQYF	TGTGCCACCAGCAGAGTTTTACAGGGCACAGATACGCAGTATTTT
NA	TRBJ2-1	TRBV4-3	TRBD2	CASSPMTSHNEQFF	TGCGCCAGCAGCCCAATGACTAGCCACAATGAGCAGTTCTTC
NA	TRBJ2-7	TRBV28	TRBD1	CASSRTGPGYEQYF	TGTGCCAGCAGCAGGACAGGGCCCGGGTACGAGCAGTACTTC
NA	TRBJ2-1	TRBV5-1	TRBD2	CASSSSGGLSSYNEQFF	TGCGCCAGCAGCTCTAGCGGGGGCCTTAGCTCCTACAATGAGCAGTTCTTC
few	TRBJ2-3	TRBV9	TRBD2	CASSGDSGVVDTQYF	TGTGCCAGCAGCGGGGATAGCGGGGTCGTGGATACGCAGTATTTT
few	TRBJ2-2	TRBV5-1	NA	CASSQPDRNTGELFF	TGCGCCAGCAGCCAGCCCGACAGAAACACCGGGGAGCTGTTTTTT
few	TRBJ2-7	TRBV5-6	NA	CASSADLGDEQYF	TGTGCCAGCAGCGCAGACCTGGGAGACGAGCAGTACTTC
few	TRBJ1-6	TRBV9	NA	CASSAGGPGGSPLHF	TGTGCCAGCAGCGCGGGAGGACCCGGCGGTTCACCCCTCCACTTT
NA	TRBJ2-2	TRBV2	NA	CASTGANTGELFF	TGTGCCAGCACCGGGGCGAACACCGGGGAGCTGTTTTTT
NA	TRBJ2-5	TRBV10-3	TRBD2	CATGGGERETQYF	TGTGCCACCGGGGGAGGGGAAAGAGAGACCCAGTACTTC
few	TRBJ2-1	TRBV4-1	TRBD2	CASSLLDPSSGGGDEQFF	TGCGCCAGCAGCCTACTGGACCCCTCTAGCGGGGGTGGAGATGAGCAGTTCTTC
few	TRBJ1-6	TRBV2	TRBD1	CASSPDRGNSPLHF	TGTGCCAGCAGTCCGGACAGGGGCAATTCACCCCTCCACTTT
few	TRBJ2-5	TRBV6-1	TRBD1	CASSTPGQGYF	TGTGCCAGCAGTACCCCGGGACAGGGGTACTTC
NA	TRBJ2-5	TRBV19	NA	CASSMIGGRGEVETQYF	TGTGCCAGTAGTATGATCGGAGGACGAGGTGAGGTGGAGACCCAGTACTTC
NA	TRBJ2-4	TRBV5-1	NA	CASSLGPSGAKNIQYF	TGCGCCAGCAGCTTGGGGCCCAGCGGGGCCAAAAACATTCAGTACTTC
NA	TRBJ2-1	TRBV9	NA	CASSVVGRGYNEQFF	TGTGCCAGCAGCGTAGTGGGCCGCGGGTACAATGAGCAGTTCTTC